The clone carrying this T cell receptor beta chain was observed many times. The antigen is not known. This record comes from a study of regulatory T cells in long-lasting Graves disease. Broader study findings: Persistent Graves' cases showed lower TCR diversity than newly diagnosed cases.

Time point here: newly diagnosed GD, antithyroid drugs for less than 3 months. PBMC RNA served as the TCR library source. The CDR3 contains 17 residues. Trimming removed 5 bases from V and 0 bases from J; junction bases left unmatched: 8. Construction of TCR beta libraries relied on iRepertoire HTBI primers and on Arm-PCR targeting CDR3 regions. Each CDR3 protein is one row after TCRdb ran MiXCR on the multiplex PCR reads. Of some 400,000 distinct CDR3 sequences in the sample, more than 12% are singletons; the top ten hold over 15%. The data also belong to a second study, concerning T cells in Graves' hyperthyroidism and ophthalmopathy. That publication notes: Clinicians diagnosed patients from clinical symptoms, serum thyroxine and TRAb, thyroid ultrasound and orbital computed tomography. HTBI primers drove first-round RT-PCR of the TCR CDR3.

The V call is TRBV12-3 or TRBV12-4, the J call TRBJ2-3; 10 bases align to TRBD2. The sequence was collected from a woman aged 25 to 39 with Graves disease. This material consisted of peripheral blood mononuclear cells (PBMCs), taken at new diagnosis, from a patient treated with antithyroid drugs. This chain's CDR3 is CASSTRLAGTSTDTQYF. Here the CDR3 DNA reads TGTGCCAGCAGTACACGACTAGCGGGCACTAGCACAGATACGCAGTATTTT.